The rows below give T cell receptor beta chains drawn from one sample of a study of blood T cell repertoires in COVID-19. Clones were read by immunoSEQ multiplex PCR, and TCRdb kept only the in-frame ones, dropping some. This repertoire shows 130,000 to 150,000 clones, around nine tenths found once; its top ten account for about 2.3%. The sequenced material came from peripheral blood. The receptors derive from a human donor in a cohort sampled during active COVID-19. CDR3s include the opening cysteine and the closing phenylalanine or tryptophan. The D gene is left open where the match is weak. Size is omitted from some rows. Given values are once, few, many or a class for expanded clones.

TRBD2	16	TRBJ2-5	once	TRBV2	CASMGLAGGFGETQYF	TGTGCCAGCATGGGGTTAGCGGGAGGGTTTGGTGAGACCCAGTACTTC
-	15	TRBJ2-7	few	TRBV7-9	CASSTSGLPGYEQYF	TGTGCCAGCAGCACATCGGGACTTCCGGGGTACGAGCAGTACTTC
-	11	TRBJ2-2	-	TRBV29-1	CSVGRGGELFF	TGCAGCGTCGGGCGGGGCGGGGAGCTGTTTTTT
TRBD2	21	TRBJ2-3	-	TRBV7-8	CASSLAPGSGGASESTDTQYF	TGTGCCAGCAGCTTAGCGCCGGGGAGCGGGGGGGCCTCTGAAAGCACAGATACGCAGTATTTT
TRBD1	14	TRBJ2-7	-	TRBV7-2	CASSNQQGTYEQYF	TGTGCCAGCAGCAACCAACAGGGGACGTACGAGCAGTACTTC
TRBD1	15	TRBJ2-5	-	TRBV9	CASSAGQGLWETQYF	TGTGCCAGCAGCGCCGGACAGGGGCTGTGGGAGACCCAGTACTTC
-	15	TRBJ1-2	-	TRBV27	CASSSIGRSRYGYTF	TGTGCCAGCAGCTCCATCGGGAGATCGCGCTATGGCTACACCTTC
-	15	TRBJ1-4	-	TRBV9	CASSVTGRANEKLFF	TGTGCCAGCAGCGTCACAGGGAGGGCTAATGAAAAACTGTTTTTT
-	13	TRBJ2-5	once	TRBV2	CASSVGSQETQYF	TGTGCCAGCAGTGTTGGGAGCCAAGAGACCCAGTACTTC
-	18	TRBJ2-1	once	TRBV5-5	CASSLARLADSSYNEQFF	TGTGCCAGCAGCTTGGCGAGGCTAGCGGACAGCTCCTACAATGAGCAGTTCTTC
-	16	TRBJ2-1	-	TRBV14	CASSQVFGGGLNEQFF	TGTGCCAGCAGCCAAGTGTTTGGGGGGGGCCTCAATGAGCAGTTCTTC
-	15	TRBJ1-1	-	TRBV15	CATSRDLTANTEAFF	TGTGCCACCAGCAGAGATCTGACAGCGAACACTGAAGCTTTCTTT
TRBD1	15	TRBJ1-5	few	TRBV7-2	CASSSRDRVNQPQHF	TGTGCCAGCAGCTCTCGGGACAGGGTAAATCAGCCCCAGCATTTT
TRBD2	15	TRBJ2-7	-	TRBV4-2	CASSLGLAGAYEQYF	TGTGCCAGCAGCCTTGGACTAGCGGGAGCCTACGAGCAGTACTTC
-	16	TRBJ1-2	-	TRBV11-2	CASSLRSGVSLYGYTF	TGTGCCAGCAGCTTAAGGTCCGGGGTTTCACTCTATGGCTACACCTTC
TRBD1	15	TRBJ2-1	-	TRBV3-1/TRBV3-2	CASSQEGTGFEEQFF	TGTGCCAGCAGCCAAGAAGGGACAGGATTTGAGGAGCAGTTCTTC
-	14	TRBJ2-7	once	TRBV11-3	CASSFQGRTYEQYF	TGTGCCAGCAGCTTCCAGGGTAGGACCTACGAGCAGTACTTC